Listed here is a single T cell receptor beta chain. The record originates from a study of blood T cell repertoires in COVID-19. Under the authors' procedure: Reference gene primer amplification yielded estimated nucleated cell counts. Assay used: immunoSEQ multiplex PCR; TCRdb lists only in-frame clones, some missing. The V and J calls and clone size come from that table; D and trimming were worked out from the DNA. The table shows fewer than 150,000 clones, with approximately 86% occurring only once. V was pared by 3 bases and J by 4 bases, with 5 bases of the junction left unmatched. Germline values: CDR1 KGHSH, CDR2 LQKENI. The CDR3 runs to 15 residues.

The TCR was taken from a human donor in a cohort sampled during active COVID-19. The sample was peripheral blood. V usage is TRBV18 and J usage is TRBJ2-2; 7 nucleotides line up with TRBD1. CDR3: CASSPSAGGTGELFF. The DNA for the CDR3 is TGTGCCAGCTCACCTTCGGCAGGGGGCACCGGGGAGCTGTTTTTT.